The T cell receptor (beta chain) under discussion was sequenced for a study of T cell responses to AZD1222 COVID-19 vaccine. Notes on the study in general: Spike-specific TCR breadth and depth both grew after two AZD1222 doses.

Germline-derived CDR1 and CDR2 are LNHNV and YYDKDF (reference sequence). The CDR3 extends over 15 amino acids. The V and J ends lost 3 bases and 1 base respectively, with 12 bases between them. In the case of this clone: What it recognizes is unknown.

Assay: immunoSEQ multiplex PCR; the TCRdb copy retains only in-frame clones and omits some. The profile shows about 140,000 clones, around nine tenths of them singletons. The source of this sequence is an adult in good health. Sequencing was performed on peripheral blood, taken on day 0 of AZD1222 vaccination. The V and J genes are TRBV15 and TRBJ1-1; D is perhaps TRBD1 (5 bases). The CDR3 loop reads CATSRWGEGNTEAFF. The CDR3 nucleotides read TGTGCCACCAGCAGGTGGGGCGAGGGGAACACTGAAGCTTTCTTT.